The T cell receptor (beta chain) described here comes from a study of blood T cell repertoires in COVID-19. The wider study: Samples came from the United States, Italy and Spain, spanning acute and convalescent COVID-19. The analysed material was cDNA or gDNA that came from T cells, B-cell-depleted T cells, or PBMCs.

Per the original data handling: Amplification of reference gene primers was used by the study to estimate nucleated cell counts. The method was immunoSEQ multiplex PCR; TCRdb's version includes in-frame clones alone and lacks a portion of them. The V and J calls and clone size were taken over from that table, and D and trimming were inferred from the DNA. The sample consists of about 480,000 clones, about 87% of them appearing once. Seattle researchers signed up patients amid active infection and tracked them longitudinally. Germline values: CDR1 SNHLY, CDR2 FYNNEI. The CDR3 contains 15 residues. Trimming removed 3 bases from V and 0 bases from J; junction bases left unmatched: 4.

This chain joins TRBV2 and TRBJ1-1; 7 bases are shared with TRBD1. The TCR originated in a woman in her 50s with COVID-19, enrolled during active disease. Sequenced: peripheral blood. CDR3 sequence: CASSEGQLLNTEAFF. CDR3 in DNA: TGTGCCAGCAGTGAGGGACAGTTACTGAACACTGAAGCTTTCTTT.